This T cell receptor beta chain derives from a study of lymphopenia after photon versus proton radiotherapy. Trimming removed 0 bases at V and 5 bases at J, with 10 bases between. The CDR3 loop spans 14 amino acids. Looked up from germline, CDR1 is LNHNV and CDR2 is YYDKDF (reference sequence). On this clone itself: Its matching antigen is unknown.

Sequencing was performed with immunoSEQ multiplex PCR; in TCRdb, only in-frame clones are kept and a portion is missing. The sample yields approximately 40,000 clones, 86% seen once. Findings of the study overall: After the lymphocyte nadir, photon-treated repertoires showed oligoclonal expansion, especially of CD8+ Temra cells. Survival link was tested only in deceased patients; proton benefit remains a possibility. A bigger post-nadir fall in TCR diversity correlated inversely with survival time in deceased patients. Under photons, naive T cells and diversity fell while effector/memory populations rose.

The clonotype comes from a woman between 65 and 79 years old with pancreatic cancer. Some clones in this sample may be carry-over from other donors' samples. The genes are TRBV15 and TRBJ1-2; D not resolved. The sequencing here drew on peripheral blood, taken from a patient treated with proton-based radiotherapy. The CDR3 DNA sequence: TGTGCCACCAGCAGAGAAGCGCAGCTATATGGCTACACCTTC. Encoded protein: CATSREAQLYGYTF.